These 21 T cell receptor beta chains came from one sample sequenced in a study of radiation and T cells in renal cell carcinoma. Time point of the sample: baseline pretreatment blood. Regarding treatment: 15 Gy SBRT to primary tumor, nephrectomy 4 weeks later. Clones were sequenced by immunoSEQ multiplex PCR, and TCRdb holds only the in-frame ones, with some missing. The sample includes around 140,000 clones, 75% to 90% of them seen just once. The specimen was blood, collected from a patient whose treatment included radiotherapy and nephrectomy. The source is a woman in her fifties or sixties with renal cell carcinoma.

V and J are TRBV5-8 and TRBJ2-7; D may be TRBD2 (5 bases). The CDR3 runs 13 residues. The germline gives CDR1 SGHTS, CDR2 YDEGEE. V lost 7 bases and J 7 bases, leaving 18 bases between the germline ends. CDR3 in amino acids: CASRAGYQEEQYF. In DNA, the CDR3 is TGTGCCAGCCGTGCGGGTTACCAGGAGGAGCAGTACTTC.

The CDR3 protein is CASSEHRGSPIYTF. CDR3 coding DNA: TGTGCCAGCAGTGAACACAGGGGGAGTCCTATCTACACCTTC. The chain joins TRBV6-1 to TRBJ1-2, with TRBD1 identical over 8 bases. V shed 2 bases and J 10 bases; nucleotides not matched to a gene: 9. The CDR3 is 14 residues long. The germline V gene has CDR1 MNHNS and CDR2 SASEGT.

V usage is TRBV7-2 and J usage is TRBJ2-2, with D possibly being TRBD2 (6 bases). The ends were cut back, 5 bases at V and 4 bases at J, with 14 bases in the middle. The V gene's germline CDR1 is SGHTA and CDR2 FQGNSA. The CDR3 is 15 amino acids. The CDR3 DNA follows: TGTGCCAGCAGCGGAGGGGCGACTGTCACCGGGGAGCTGTTTTTT. It specifies CASSGGATVTGELFF.

The genes are TRBV7-3 and TRBJ1-1; maybe TRBD1 (5 bases). Trimming stripped 2 bases from V and 11 bases from J, with 15 bases between. Germline assignment: CDR1 SGHTA and CDR2 FQGTGA. This CDR3 comprises 13 residues. DNA of the CDR3: TGTGCCAGCAGCTTAGGTCTTAGAGGGGAGGCTTTCTTT. This gives the protein CASSLGLRGEAFF.

The chain combines TRBV19 with TRBJ2-5; D perhaps matches TRBD1 (7 bases). The CDR3 extends over 13 amino acids. The germline V and J ends were trimmed by 5 bases and 4 bases, with 11 bases remaining between them. The germline V gene encodes CDR1 LNHDA and CDR2 SQIVND (reference sequence). The CDR3 DNA follows: TGTGCCAGTAGTCAGGGGGGAAGAGAGACCCAGTACTTC. Translated, it gives CASSQGGRETQYF.

The V call is TRBV10-1, the J call TRBJ2-4, with 9 bases aligning to TRBD1. V lost 6 bases, J lost 6 bases, and 6 bases stayed unmatched. This CDR3 comprises 14 residues. CDR1 is WNHNN and CDR2 is SYGVQD in the germline V gene (reference sequence). Here the CDR3 reads CASSEDRGGNIQYF. The CDR3 nucleotides read TGCGCCAGCAGCGAGGACAGGGGAGGAAACATTCAGTACTTC.

This chain joins TRBV10-3 and TRBJ1-6; 9 nucleotides line up with TRBD1. V was pared by 6 bases and J by 10 bases, with 10 bases of the junction left unmatched. The germline CDR1 and CDR2 sequences are ENHRY and SYGVKD. The CDR3 is 15 residues long. In nucleotides, the CDR3 is TGTGCCATCAGCAGGGACAGGGAGGGACGCTCACCCCTCCACTTT. Translated: CAISRDREGRSPLHF.

The chain links TRBV11-2 to TRBJ2-2; perhaps TRBD2 as D (6 bases). The CDR3 is made up of 15 amino acids. Trimming cost V 3 bases and J 6 bases, with 14 bases left between them. From germline, CDR1 is SGHAT and CDR2 FQNNGV. The CDR3 sequence is CASSFEGGIPGELFF. The CDR3 DNA follows: TGTGCCAGCAGCTTCGAGGGAGGAATCCCCGGGGAGCTGTTTTTT.

The CDR3 region is CASSLVGRDDEQYF. In DNA, the CDR3 is TGTGCCAGCAGCTTAGTCGGGAGGGATGACGAGCAGTACTTC. The rearrangement joins TRBV7-2 to TRBJ2-7; 8 bases align to TRBD2. The CDR3 runs 14 residues. Per germline, CDR1 SGHTA and CDR2 FQGNSA. V lost 1 base and J lost 5; bases outside the gene matches: 4.

The CDR3 DNA is TGTGCCATCAGTCCGAGCGGGAGTGAGCAGTTCTTC. It translates to CAISPSGSEQFF. The chain uses TRBV10-3 and TRBJ2-1, with 8 bases fitting TRBD2. J gave up 9 bases and V 5 bases, and 3 bases lay outside the gene matches. Germline CDR1 is ENHRY and CDR2 is SYGVKD. The CDR3 has 12 residues.

V gene TRBV27 combines with J gene TRBJ1-6; weak D call: TRBD1 (5 bases). The V gene lost 5 bases and the J gene lost 9 bases, with 20 bases spanning the gap. CDR3 length equals 16 residues. Per germline, CDR1 MNHEY and CDR2 SMNVEV (reference sequence). As DNA, the CDR3 is TGTGCCAGCAGTGCAGGGACCGCTGCTTCCGGTTCACCCCTCCACTTT. Its protein product is CASSAGTAASGSPLHF.

The chain links TRBV9 to TRBJ1-1, with D uncertain. Trimming took 4 bases from V and 4 from J, leaving 17 bases between them. Germline CDR1 and CDR2: SGDLS and YYNGEE. The length of the CDR3 is 15 residues. DNA for the CDR3: TGTGCCAGCAGCCCAGACCGGGGTTTGAGCACTGAAGCTTTCTTT. It yields the protein CASSPDRGLSTEAFF.

The gene calls are TRBV2 and TRBJ1-2; D is uncertain. V lost 1 base, J lost 7 bases, and 7 bases lay in between. The CDR3 length is 12 residues. CDR1 SNHLY and CDR2 FYNNEI come from the germline V gene. The CDR3 reads CASSEDLGGYTF. The DNA of the CDR3 is TGTGCCAGCAGTGAAGACTTGGGTGGCTACACCTTC.

The chain couples TRBV10-3 to TRBJ2-2; D may correspond to TRBD1 or TRBD2 (6 bases each). Germline CDR1 is ENHRY and CDR2 is SYGVKD. CDR3 length equals 16 residues. Trimming took off 10 bases at V and 2 bases at J, with 20 bases between the two ends. CDR3: CATRAGGGANTGELFF. In DNA, the CDR3 is TGTGCCACCAGGGCTGGGGGCGGGGCAAACACCGGGGAGCTGTTTTTT.

The chain links TRBV6-6 to TRBJ2-7, with unresolved D. Germline lookup yields CDR1 MNHNY and CDR2 SVGAGI (reference sequence). Deletions cut 2 bases from V and 5 bases from J, with 16 bases between. CDR3 size: 15 residues. This CDR3 is CASSYDSVGYHEQYF. The CDR3, as DNA: TGTGCCAGCAGTTACGACTCAGTGGGGTACCACGAGCAGTACTTC.

This clone was seen only a few times. The chain employs TRBV30 and TRBJ1-1; 7 nucleotides agree with TRBD1. CDR1 and CDR2 (germline): GTSNPN, SVGIG (reference sequence). This CDR3 contains 13 residues. The V and J ends lost 6 bases and 5 bases, in that order; junction bases with no gene match: 9. CDR3: CACRDSFGTEAFF. In nucleotides, the CDR3 is TGTGCCTGTCGGGACAGCTTCGGGACTGAAGCTTTCTTT.

The V call is TRBV18, the J call TRBJ2-2; no reliable D call. CDR1 KGHSH and CDR2 LQKENI come from the germline V gene. This CDR3 has 16 amino acids. V lost 5 bases and J lost 1, with 14 bases in between. The CDR3 sequence is CASSSGDTRNTGELFF. CDR3 nucleotide sequence: TGTGCCAGCTCATCCGGAGATACGAGGAACACCGGGGAGCTGTTTTTT.

DNA for the CDR3: TGTGCCAGTAGTGCCGGAGTTACCTATGGCTACACCTTC. As protein: CASSAGVTYGYTF. The chain carries TRBV19 and TRBJ1-2; D call uncertain. The CDR3 consists of 13 residues. From germline, CDR1 is LNHDA and CDR2 SQIVND (reference sequence). Deletions cut 5 bases from V and 4 bases from J, with 11 bases between.

This sequence joins TRBV13 and TRBJ2-7; 7 bases are a match to TRBD1. Germline V CDR1 and CDR2: PRHDT, FYEKMQ (reference sequence). The length of the CDR3 is 13 residues. Trimming took 5 bases from V and 3 from J; bases not matched to a gene: 4. CDR3 sequence: CASSIRDSYEQYF. In DNA form, the CDR3 reads TGTGCCAGCAGCATTCGGGACAGCTACGAGCAGTACTTC.

This chain links TRBV4-3 with TRBJ2-7; the D gene is possibly TRBD2 (5 bases). V was clipped by 0 bases and J by 2 bases, with 11 bases between them. CDR1 and CDR2 (germline): LGHNA, YSLEER. The CDR3 has 15 amino acids. CDR3 sequence reads: CASSQDSGTTYEQYF. CDR3 DNA sequence: TGCGCCAGCAGCCAAGATTCGGGAACCACCTACGAGCAGTACTTC.

The chain carries TRBV21-1 and TRBJ2-7. TRBV21-1 is a pseudogene locus. The CDR3 contains 14 residues. This CDR3 reads CASSKETVPYEQYF. The CDR3 DNA is TGTGCCAGCAGCAAAGAGACGGTTCCCTACGAGCAGTACTTC.